The 10 T cell receptor beta chains below were found in one sample sequenced in a study of cytomegalovirus exposure and HLA in healthy donors. With 60 Vbeta and 13 Jbeta primers, the PCR was carried out. Sequenced by immunoSEQ multiplex PCR; TCRdb stores in-frame clones only, minus some. The sample has 120,000 to 150,000 clones, approximately 82% seen once; the top ten hold 1.9%. The sequenced material came from PBMCs. These receptors were taken from a woman between 40 and 55 years old in good health and CMV-seronegative.

CDR3 sequence (DNA): TGTGCCAGCAGTACCGGGACTGCCTACGAGCAGTACTTC. Protein sequence: CASSTGTAYEQYF. The genes are TRBV6-4 and TRBJ2-7; the D gene is possibly TRBD2 (6 bases). Per the germline V gene, CDR1 is MRHNA and CDR2 is SNTAGT. Deletions cut 5 bases from V and 2 bases from J, with 10 bases between. The CDR3 has 13 amino acids.

This clone has just one count. This sequence joins TRBV21-1 and TRBJ2-7; the DNA was not used to check the table's D call, TRBD1. TRBV21-1 is recorded as a pseudogene. CDR3 length: 12 residues. The CDR3, as DNA: TGTGCCAGCATGGGACAGTCCTACGAGCAGTACTTC. Amino acid sequence: CASMGQSYEQYF.

J is TRBJ2-7 and V is TRBV2; 8 bases map to TRBD1. Trimming cost V 3 bases and J 3 bases; bases outside gene matches: 10. The germline gives CDR1 SNHLY, CDR2 FYNNEI. This CDR3 spans 16 amino acids. The CDR3 nucleotides read TGTGCCAGCAGTGACCAGACCAGGGGGCTTGGCTACGAGCAGTACTTC. Protein sequence: CASSDQTRGLGYEQYF.

The V call is TRBV5-5, the J call TRBJ2-1; TRBD2 might be the D (6 bases). Germline loops: CDR1 SGHKS, CDR2 YYEKEE (reference sequence). Deletions cut 4 bases from V and 8 bases from J, with 19 bases between. The CDR3 covers 15 residues. The CDR3: CASSGQKGTSDEQFF. The CDR3 nucleotides are TGTGCCAGCAGCGGCCAAAAAGGGACTTCAGATGAGCAGTTCTTC.

Only one count was recorded for this clone. This chain joins TRBV5-6 and TRBJ2-5; D might be TRBD2 (5 bases). Trimming shortened V by 3 bases and J by 5 bases, and 14 bases separated the two germline ends. Germline-derived CDR1 and CDR2 are SGHDT and YYEEEE. The CDR3 sequence is 14 residues long. The CDR3 DNA reads TGTGCCAGCAGCTACAAGTCTAGCAGTGAGACCCAGTACTTC. Protein sequence: CASSYKSSSETQYF.

The rearrangement links TRBV4-2 to TRBJ1-2; D not resolved. The CDR3 extends over 14 amino acids. CDR1 and CDR2 (germline): LGHNA, YNFKEQ. Trimming shortened V by 0 bases and J by 6 bases, and 11 bases separated the two germline ends. DNA for the CDR3: TGTGCCAGCAGCCAAGAGTACGGGAAGGATGGCTACACCTTC. The encoded protein is CASSQEYGKDGYTF.

In its sample, this clone was seen a few times. The CDR3 nucleotides read TGTGCCAGCAGCGTCTCAGGGGGGGAGCTGTTTTTT. This gives the protein CASSVSGGELFF. The chain recombines TRBV9 with TRBJ2-2, with D perhaps matching TRBD1 (5 bases). Trimming took off 2 bases at V and 8 bases at J, with 7 bases between the two ends. The CDR3 totals 12 residues. Per the germline V gene, CDR1 is SGDLS and CDR2 is YYNGEE. The full variable domain, its missing parts supplied by reference TRBV9 and TRBJ2-2, is DSGVTQTPKHLITATGQRVTLRCSPRSGDLSVYWYQQSLDQGLQFLIQYYNGEERAKGNILERFSAQQFPDLHSELNLSSLELGDSALYFCASSVSGGELFFGEGSRLTVL.

V and J are TRBV7-2 and TRBJ2-3; D is undetermined. Germline V lookup: CDR1 SGHTA, CDR2 FQGNSA. Trimming cost V 1 base and J 8 bases, with 13 bases left between them. There are 14 residues in the CDR3. The CDR3 bases are TGTGCCAGCAGCTTAGATCCCCACACCAGTACGCAGTATTTT. Translated, it gives CASSLDPHTSTQYF.

The chain joins TRBV5-1 to TRBJ2-2; the match to TRBD1 covers 9 bases. Germline V gene lookup returns CDR1 SGHRS and CDR2 YFSETQ. J gave up 2 bases and V 7 bases, and 12 bases lay outside the gene matches. This CDR3 is built from 17 residues. CDR3 loop: CASHRGQGFSNTGELFF. CDR3 in DNA: TGCGCCAGCCACCGCGGACAGGGGTTTTCAAACACCGGGGAGCTGTTTTTT.

This clone was found once. The V and J genes are TRBV19 and TRBJ2-3; TRBD2 matches at 9 bases. The V and J ends lost 5 bases and 5 bases, in that order; junction bases with no gene match: 8. Germline V gene lookup returns CDR1 LNHDA and CDR2 SQIVND (reference sequence). This CDR3 spans 15 amino acids. CDR3 nucleotides: TGTGCCAGTAGTGTCGCGGGAGGGCCTGGAGATACGCAGTATTTT. Its translation is CASSVAGGPGDTQYF.